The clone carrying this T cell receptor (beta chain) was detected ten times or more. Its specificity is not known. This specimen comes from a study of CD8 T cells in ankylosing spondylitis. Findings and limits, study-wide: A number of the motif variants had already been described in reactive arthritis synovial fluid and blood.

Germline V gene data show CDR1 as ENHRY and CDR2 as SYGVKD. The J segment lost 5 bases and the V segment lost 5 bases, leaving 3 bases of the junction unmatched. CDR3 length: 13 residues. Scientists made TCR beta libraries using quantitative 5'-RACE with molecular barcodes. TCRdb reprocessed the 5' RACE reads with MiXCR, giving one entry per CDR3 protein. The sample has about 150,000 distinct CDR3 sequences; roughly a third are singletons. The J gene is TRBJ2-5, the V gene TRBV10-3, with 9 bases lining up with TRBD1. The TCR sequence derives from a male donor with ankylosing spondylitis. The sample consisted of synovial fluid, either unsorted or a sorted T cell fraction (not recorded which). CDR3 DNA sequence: TGTGCCATCAGTACAGGGGGCGGTGAGACCCAGTACTTC. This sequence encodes CAISTGGGETQYF.